This TCR beta chain was sequenced for a study of PD-L1 blockade in urothelial cancer. The CDR3 has 14 amino acids. The germline V gene has CDR1 MNHNS and CDR2 SASEGT. The trim removed 4 bases at V and 9 bases at J, leaving 8 bases unmatched. Spike-ins of synthetic TCR analog templates went into each PCR. Using immunoSEQ multiplex PCR, the repertoire was profiled, and TCRdb retains in-frame clones only, with some absent. This table holds roughly 50,000 clones, 77% found once. Patients were living with locally advanced or metastatic urothelial carcinoma. Source: PBMCs, taken around atezolizumab (anti-PD-L1) treatment. The chain joins TRBV6-1 to TRBJ1-4; 7 nucleotides agree with TRBD1. The clonotype was recovered from a man between 65 and 85 years old with urothelial cancer. CDR3 region: CASSGDSTEKKLFF. Written as DNA, the CDR3 is TGTGCCAGCAGTGGGGACAGTACAGAGAAAAAACTGTTTTTT.